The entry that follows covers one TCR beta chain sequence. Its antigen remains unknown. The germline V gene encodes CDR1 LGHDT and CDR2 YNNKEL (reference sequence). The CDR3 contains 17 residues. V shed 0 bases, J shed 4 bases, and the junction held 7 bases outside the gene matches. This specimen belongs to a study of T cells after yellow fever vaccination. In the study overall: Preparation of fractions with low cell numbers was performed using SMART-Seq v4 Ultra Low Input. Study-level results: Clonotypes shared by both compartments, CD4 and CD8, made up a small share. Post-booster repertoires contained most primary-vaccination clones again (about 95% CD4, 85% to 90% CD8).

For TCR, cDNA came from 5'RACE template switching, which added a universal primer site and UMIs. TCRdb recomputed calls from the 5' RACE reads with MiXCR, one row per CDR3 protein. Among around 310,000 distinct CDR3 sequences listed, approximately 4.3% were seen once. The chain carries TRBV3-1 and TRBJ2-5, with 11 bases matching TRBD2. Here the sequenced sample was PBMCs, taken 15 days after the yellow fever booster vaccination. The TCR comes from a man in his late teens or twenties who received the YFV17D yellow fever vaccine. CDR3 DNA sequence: TGTGCCAGCAGCCAAGAAGGTCGGCTAGCGGGGGGAGAGACCCAGTACTTC. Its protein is CASSQEGRLAGGETQYF.